The 28 T cell receptor beta chains presented below share a single source sample, sequenced in a study of Graves' ophthalmopathy and Graves' hyperthyroidism. RNA transcripts were the source from which TCR beta CDR3 regions were amplified. In the first round, RT-PCR was carried out with HTBI primers, and a multiplex PCR formed the second round. TCRdb called the multiplex PCR reads again in MiXCR, with one record for every CDR3 protein. The sample shows fewer than 400,000 distinct CDR3 sequences, around 17% of them seen only once. The sequenced material came from peripheral blood. The source of these receptors is a woman aged 18-35 years with Graves' ophthalmopathy.

This chain uses TRBV7-2 with TRBJ2-7, with 10 bases identical to TRBD2. J gave up 3 bases and V 3 bases, and 5 bases lay outside the gene matches. The CDR3 is 15 amino acids. Per germline, CDR1 SGHTA and CDR2 FQGNSA. The CDR3 here is CASSLSGRALYEQYF. CDR3 bases: TGTGCCAGCAGCTTGAGCGGGAGGGCCCTCTACGAGCAGTACTTC.

This clonotype came up many times. The chain recombines TRBV24-1 with TRBJ2-1; D gene uncertain. The germline V gene encodes CDR1 KGHDR and CDR2 SFDVKD. Trimming cost V 4 bases and J 4 bases, with 19 bases left between them. CDR3 length equals 17 residues. This chain's CDR3 is CATSDPRQSEVYNEQFF. As DNA, the CDR3 is TGTGCCACCAGTGACCCACGACAAAGCGAGGTTTACAATGAGCAGTTCTTC.

This clonotype was recorded many times. This sequence joins TRBV5-1 and TRBJ2-2; D is unclear. Germline CDR1 reads SGHRS; CDR2 reads YFSETQ. The CDR3 is 14 residues long. V gave up 2 bases and J gave up 3 bases, with 8 bases separating them. The CDR3 region has the DNA TGCGCCAGCAGCTTATATGTTGACACCGGGGAGCTGTTTTTT. This codes for CASSLYVDTGELFF. The variable domain in full, with the rest retrieved from reference TRBV5-1 and TRBJ2-2, is KAGVTQTPRYLIKTRGQQVTLSCSPISGHRSVSWYQQTPGQGLQFLFEYFSETQRNKGNFPGRFSGRQFSNSRSEMNVSTLELGDSALYLCASSLYVDTGELFFGEGSRLTVL.

This clonotype was counted many times. V usage is TRBV19 and J usage is TRBJ1-1; a possible D gene is TRBD1 (5 bases). Trimming took 3 bases from V and 7 from J, leaving 6 bases between them. Germline CDR1 LNHDA, CDR2 SQIVND (reference sequence). This CDR3 has 11 residues. The CDR3 region is CASSIDSEAFF. DNA for the CDR3: TGTGCCAGTAGTATTGACAGTGAAGCTTTCTTT. The full variable domain, completed using reference TRBV19 and TRBJ1-1, is DGGITQSPKYLFRKEGQNVTLSCEQNLNHDAMYWYRQDPGQGLRLIYYSQIVNDFQKGDIAEGYSVSREKKESFPLTVTSAQKNPTAFYLCASSIDSEAFFGQGTRLTVV.

At least ten counts were recorded for this clonotype. This chain connects TRBV30 to TRBJ2-7; 12 nucleotides align to TRBD1. The CDR3 consists of 15 residues. Germline CDR1 and CDR2: GTSNPN and SVGIG (reference sequence). V was pared by 5 bases and J by 4 bases, with 9 bases of the junction left unmatched. CDR3 in DNA: TGTGCCTGGCGGGACAGGGGGCTGAGTAATTACGAGCAGTACTTC. This sequence encodes CAWRDRGLSNYEQYF.

This clonotype was counted at least ten times. The chain recombines TRBV7-2 with TRBJ2-7; TRBD1 matches 8 bases. CDR1 SGHTA and CDR2 FQGNSA come from the germline V gene. V shed 0 bases and J 2 bases; nucleotides not matched to a gene: 3. CDR3 size: 15 residues. The CDR3 sequence is CASSLARTGTYEQYF. CDR3 bases: TGTGCCAGCAGCTTAGCCCGGACAGGGACCTACGAGCAGTACTTC.

At least ten counts were recorded for this clonotype. The V call is TRBV6-1, the J call TRBJ1-5; D gene ambiguous. Trimming removed 6 bases at V and 4 bases at J, with 16 bases between. This CDR3 comprises 15 residues. CDR1 is MNHNS and CDR2 is SASEGT in the germline V gene. CDR3 amino acids: CASRSLGEGNQPQHF. As DNA, the CDR3 is TGTGCCAGCAGGTCCCTGGGAGAAGGGAATCAGCCCCAGCATTTT.

In its sample, this clonotype was seen many times. The chain links TRBV6-2 or TRBV6-3 to TRBJ2-7; 12 bases map to TRBD2. This CDR3 is built from 14 residues. Germline-derived CDR1 and CDR2 are MNHEY and SVGEGT. V lost 6 bases to trimming and J lost 3 bases; unmatched junction nucleotides: 3. CDR3 loop: CASRPTSGSYEQYF. The CDR3 DNA sequence: TGTGCCAGCAGACCGACTAGCGGGAGCTACGAGCAGTACTTC.

The chain links TRBV27 to TRBJ1-6, with D possibly TRBD1 on 6 matching bases. There are 16 residues in the CDR3. V lost 6 bases and J 3 bases, leaving 15 bases between the germline ends. Per germline, CDR1 MNHEY and CDR2 SMNVEV (reference sequence). CDR3: CASRLTGPRYNSPLHF. As DNA, the CDR3 is TGTGCCAGCAGGTTAACAGGGCCTCGCTATAATTCACCCCTCCACTTT.

This clonotype was seen a few times. V usage is TRBV28 and J usage is TRBJ2-6, with D perhaps being TRBD1 or TRBD2 (6 bases each). Germline CDR1 reads MDHEN; CDR2 reads SYDVKM. The CDR3 is 14 residues long. The ends were cut back, 8 bases at V and 5 bases at J, with 13 bases in the middle. The CDR3 reads CASGGTSRANVLTF. The CDR3 bases are TGTGCCAGCGGGGGGACATCGAGGGCCAACGTCCTGACTTTC.

This clonotype was detected many times. This chain uses TRBV5-1 with TRBJ1-1; D not resolved. The V gene lost 5 bases and the J gene lost 5 bases, with 16 bases spanning the gap. Germline CDR1 and CDR2: SGHRS and YFSETQ. The CDR3 has 14 residues. The DNA of the CDR3 is TGCGCCAGCAGAGGCCGGAACGAAAAGACTGAAGCTTTCTTT. This translates into CASRGRNEKTEAFF.

The chain links TRBV12-3 or TRBV12-4 to TRBJ2-5; 8 bases line up with TRBD1. The ends lost 6 bases at V and 5 bases at J; junction bases unmatched: 8. The CDR3 consists of 14 residues. CDR3 in DNA: TGTGCCAGCAGCGACAGGGGCGGCTTCGAGACCCAGTACTTC. It yields the protein CASSDRGGFETQYF.

This clonotype was found many times. The chain carries TRBV5-1 and TRBJ2-2; 9 positions match TRBD1. Per germline, CDR1 SGHRS and CDR2 YFSETQ. CDR3 size: 16 residues. V lost 4 bases and J lost 4; bases outside the gene matches: 8. In nucleotides, the CDR3 is TGCGCCAGCAGCCCGAACAGGGGGCTGGGCACCGGGGAGCTGTTTTTT. Translation: CASSPNRGLGTGELFF.

V and J are TRBV6-2 or TRBV6-3 and TRBJ2-7, with 12 nucleotides matching TRBD2. From germline, CDR1 is MNHEY and CDR2 SVGEGT. Unmatched junction bases numbered 3, after V lost 5 bases and J lost 1 base. CDR3 length equals 15 residues. The CDR3 DNA sequence: TGTGCCAGCAGTCATGGACTAGCGGGATCCTACGAGCAGTACTTC. Its protein product is CASSHGLAGSYEQYF.

The sample holds many counts of this clonotype. This chain connects TRBV11-1 to TRBJ1-6, with 7 bases matching TRBD1. CDR3 length equals 15 residues. Trimming took 5 bases from V and 6 from J; bases not matched to a gene: 7. Per the germline V gene, CDR1 is SGHAT and CDR2 is FQDESV (reference sequence). The CDR3 loop reads CASSPRGQINSPLHF. The CDR3 region has the DNA TGTGCCAGCAGCCCGCGGGGACAGATTAATTCACCCCTCCACTTT.

In this sample, this clonotype is medium-sized. The rearrangement links TRBV6-4 to TRBJ1-5; 7 nucleotides agree with TRBD1. This CDR3 spans 18 amino acids. J gave up 0 bases and V 5 bases, and 13 bases lay outside the gene matches. Germline values: CDR1 MRHNA, CDR2 SNTAGT. CDR3 bases: TGTGCCAGCAGTAGACAGGGAGGACTGGCCTATAGCAATCAGCCCCAGCATTTT. The encoded protein is CASSRQGGLAYSNQPQHF.

This clonotype was detected many times. This chain links TRBV6-5 with TRBJ1-1; no clear D. The ends were cut back, 0 bases at V and 4 bases at J, with 12 bases in the middle. This CDR3 is built from 15 residues. From germline, CDR1 is MNHEY and CDR2 SVGAGI. The CDR3 is CASSYSGVVGTEAFF. DNA for the CDR3: TGTGCCAGCAGTTACTCCGGGGTTGTTGGCACTGAAGCTTTCTTT.

The rearrangement links TRBV15 to TRBJ2-5; no definite D call. Germline CDR1 LNHNV, CDR2 YYDKDF (reference sequence). V gave up 3 bases and J gave up 5 bases, with 7 bases separating them. The CDR3 is 12 residues long. CDR3 amino acids: CATSSRAETQYF. DNA for the CDR3: TGTGCCACCAGCAGCCGGGCTGAGACCCAGTACTTC.

This clonotype was seen many times. V and J are TRBV12-3 or TRBV12-4 and TRBJ1-5; 8 bases fit TRBD1. The V gene end was trimmed by 3 bases and the J gene end by 1 base; junction bases not matched to a gene: 8. This CDR3 spans 17 amino acids. The CDR3 region is CASSFSAGGASNQPQHF. Here the CDR3 DNA reads TGTGCCAGCAGTTTCTCAGCAGGGGGCGCGAGCAATCAGCCCCAGCATTTT.

V usage is TRBV28 and J usage is TRBJ2-5, with a weak D call TRBD2 (5 bases). V lost 6 bases and J 1 base, leaving 18 bases between the germline ends. This CDR3 has 16 amino acids. Germline V gene sequence: CDR1 MDHEN, CDR2 SYDVKM. The CDR3, as DNA: TGTGCCAGCAGCGAGGGCCCCGCCGTGACCCAAGAGACCCAGTACTTC. Protein sequence: CASSEGPAVTQETQYF. The full variable domain, its missing parts supplied by reference TRBV28 and TRBJ2-5, is DVKVTQSSRYLVKRTGEKVFLECVQDMDHENMFWYRQDPGLGLRLIYFSYDVKMKEKGDIPEGYSVSREKKERFSLILESASTNQTSMYLCASSEGPAVTQETQYFGPGTRLLVL.

This clonotype was counted between two and nine times. The J gene is TRBJ2-1, the V gene TRBV12-3 or TRBV12-4, with D perhaps matching TRBD1 or TRBD2 (7 bases each). CDR3 size: 13 residues. V lost 5 bases to trimming and J lost 7 bases, with 12 bases between them. As DNA, the CDR3 is TGTGCCAGCAGTAGGGAGGGGGCGAATGAGCAGTTCTTC. Translated, it gives CASSREGANEQFF.

The chain joins TRBV11-2 to TRBJ2-7, with 7 bases that match TRBD1. This CDR3 spans 13 amino acids. Trimming removed 6 bases from V and 4 bases from J; junction bases left unmatched: 6. Germline CDR1 reads SGHAT; CDR2 reads FQNNGV. CDR3 nucleotide sequence: TGTGCCAGCAGGGGACAGTTCCTTTACGAGCAGTACTTC. Residues: CASRGQFLYEQYF.

J is TRBJ2-5 and V is TRBV6-1, with D unresolved. This CDR3 is 14 amino acids long. Germline CDR1 MNHNS, CDR2 SASEGT. Trimming left V 5 bases short and J 0 bases short, with 10 bases between. The CDR3 reads CASSRRMYQETQYF. CDR3 bases: TGTGCCAGCAGTCGTCGGATGTACCAAGAGACCCAGTACTTC.

This clonotype was seen at least ten times. The chain has TRBV28 and TRBJ2-7; D is ambiguous. CDR3 length: 14 amino acids. The germline CDR1 and CDR2 sequences are MDHEN and SYDVKM. Trimming removed 3 bases from V and 3 bases from J, with 12 bases in between. CDR3 bases: TGTGCCAGCAGTTTTGGCAGGATAAACTACGAGCAGTACTTC. It specifies CASSFGRINYEQYF.

This clonotype was seen repeatedly, ten times or more. This chain links TRBV4-3 with TRBJ2-7; tentative D call: TRBD1 (6 bases). Germline V gene sequence: CDR1 LGHNA, CDR2 YSLEER. V was pared by 0 bases and J by 4 bases, with 13 bases between. The length of the CDR3 is 15 residues. CDR3 nucleotides: TGCGCCAGCAGCCAAGATGCCCGAGGACAGTACGAGCAGTACTTC. This encodes CASSQDARGQYEQYF.

Ten or more counts support this clonotype. The CDR3 loop is CASSPLQGGINQPQHF. Here the CDR3 DNA reads TGTGCCAGCTCACCCCTTCAGGGAGGCATCAATCAGCCCCAGCATTTT. The V gene is TRBV18, the J gene TRBJ1-5; TRBD1 is a possible D gene (5 bases). Trimming removed 3 bases from V and 3 bases from J, with 15 bases in between. The germline V gene encodes CDR1 KGHSH and CDR2 LQKENI. This CDR3 is 16 amino acids long.

The table lists this clonotype with many counts. This chain's CDR3 is CASSLVPIGGEQGQPQHF. In nucleotides, the CDR3 is TGTGCCAGCAGCTTAGTCCCTATTGGGGGGGAACAAGGGCAGCCCCAGCATTTT. The chain combines TRBV7-8 with TRBJ1-5; possible D gene TRBD1, 5 bases. V was shortened by 1 base and J by 7 bases, with 23 bases between the two germline ends. Looked up from germline, CDR1 is SGHVS and CDR2 is FQNEAQ. CDR3 length: 18 amino acids.

This clonotype has a count of ten or more. The J gene is TRBJ1-2, the V gene TRBV19; D gene ambiguous. The germline gives CDR1 LNHDA, CDR2 SQIVND (reference sequence). V lost 3 bases to trimming and J lost 4 bases, with 9 bases between them. This CDR3 comprises 13 residues. CDR3 DNA: TGTGCCAGTAGTATCCCAGGCGTCTATGGCTACACCTTC. This sequence encodes CASSIPGVYGYTF.